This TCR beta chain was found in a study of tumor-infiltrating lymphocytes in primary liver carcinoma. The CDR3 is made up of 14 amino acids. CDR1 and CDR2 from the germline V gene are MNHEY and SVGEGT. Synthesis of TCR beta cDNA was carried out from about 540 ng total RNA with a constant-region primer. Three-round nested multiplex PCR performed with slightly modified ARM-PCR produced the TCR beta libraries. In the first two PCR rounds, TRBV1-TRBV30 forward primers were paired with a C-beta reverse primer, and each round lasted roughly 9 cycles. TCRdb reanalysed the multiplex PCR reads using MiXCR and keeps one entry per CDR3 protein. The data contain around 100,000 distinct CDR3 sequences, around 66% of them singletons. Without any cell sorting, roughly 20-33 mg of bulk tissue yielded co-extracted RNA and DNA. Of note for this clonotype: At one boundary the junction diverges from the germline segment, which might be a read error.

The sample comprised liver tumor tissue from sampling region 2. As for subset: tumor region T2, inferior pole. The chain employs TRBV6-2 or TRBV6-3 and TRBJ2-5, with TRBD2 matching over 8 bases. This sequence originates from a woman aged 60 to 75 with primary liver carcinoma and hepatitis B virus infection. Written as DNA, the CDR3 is TGTGCTAGCAGTCGGACTAGCAGTGAAGAGACCCAGTACTTC. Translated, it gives CASSRTSSEETQYF.